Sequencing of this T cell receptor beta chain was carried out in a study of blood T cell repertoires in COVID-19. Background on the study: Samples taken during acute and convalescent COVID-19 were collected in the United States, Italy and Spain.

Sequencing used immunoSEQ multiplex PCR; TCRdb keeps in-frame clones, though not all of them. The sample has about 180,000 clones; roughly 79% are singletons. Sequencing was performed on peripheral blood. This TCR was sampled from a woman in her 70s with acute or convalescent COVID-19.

CDR3 nucleotide sequence: TGTGCCAGCAGCCTTGACTGGAGGAGAGAGCAGTACTTC. It codes for CASSLDWRREQYF. The chain has TRBV12-3 or TRBV12-4 and TRBJ2-7, with D perhaps TRBD2 (5 bases). The CDR3 is 13 residues long. V lost 6 bases and J 7 bases, leaving 16 bases between the germline ends.